A single sample is the source of the 22 T cell receptor beta chains below, sequenced in a study of cytomegalovirus exposure and HLA in healthy donors. 60 Vbeta and 13 Jbeta primers were used in PCR. The protocol was immunoSEQ multiplex PCR, while the TCRdb copy is restricted to in-frame clones and leaves out a portion. The table records 60,000 to 75,000 clones, about 85% of them present only once. Sequencing was done on a sample of PBMCs. The source of these receptors is a female donor in good health and CMV-seronegative.

This clone was detected once. This chain connects TRBV5-1 to TRBJ2-7, with 14 nucleotides matching TRBD2. CDR3 length equals 16 residues. Trimming removed 3 bases from V and 0 bases from J; junction bases left unmatched: 2. CDR1 and CDR2 (germline): SGHRS, YFSETQ. This CDR3 reads CASSSGTSGSSYEQYF. CDR3 DNA sequence: TGCGCCAGCAGCTCAGGGACTAGCGGGAGCTCCTACGAGCAGTACTTC.

The J gene is TRBJ1-3, the V gene TRBV7-2; the match to TRBD1 covers 8 bases. The CDR3 length is 14 residues. J lost 9 bases, V lost 5 bases, and 9 bases had no gene match. Per the germline V gene, CDR1 is SGHTA and CDR2 is FQGNSA. CDR3 loop: CASSQGQEKGTIYF. CDR3 bases: TGTGCCAGCAGCCAGGGACAGGAGAAGGGCACCATATATTTT.

The V call is TRBV7-2, the J call TRBJ2-7; D might be TRBD2 (6 bases). The CDR3 covers 16 residues. Deletions cut 4 bases from V and 2 bases from J, with 18 bases between. Germline values: CDR1 SGHTA, CDR2 FQGNSA. The CDR3 loop reads CASSSRWGGTAYEQYF. The CDR3 DNA reads TGTGCCAGCAGCTCCCGGTGGGGCGGGACGGCCTACGAGCAGTACTTC.

This chain links TRBV21-1 with TRBJ1-4; TRBD1, the table's D call, lacks a check against the DNA. TRBV21-1 is termed a pseudogene. There are 17 residues in the CDR3. CDR3 nucleotides: TGTGCCAGCAGCAAGATAAGCCCAGGTCCAAGACAGGAAAAACTGTTTTTT. It yields the protein CASSKISPGPRQEKLFF.

The rearrangement links TRBV14 to TRBJ2-7, with D perhaps TRBD2 (7 bases). Germline V CDR1 and CDR2: SGHDN, FVKESK. Trimming removed 0 bases from V and 6 bases from J, with 15 bases in between. The CDR3 contains 15 residues. For the CDR3, the DNA is TGTGCCAGCAGCCAAGATCTTCCGGGGGGCGGCGAGCAGTACTTC. It is translated as CASSQDLPGGGEQYF.

The chain uses TRBV18 and TRBJ2-5; D possibly corresponds to TRBD2 (6 bases). The CDR3 consists of 14 residues. Trimming took 6 bases from V and 2 from J, leaving 13 bases between them. The germline CDR1 and CDR2 sequences are KGHSH and LQKENI. The CDR3 region is CASSPRRGQETQYF. CDR3 sequence (DNA): TGTGCCAGCTCGCCGCGGCGGGGACAAGAGACCCAGTACTTC.

The rearrangement uses TRBV4-3 and TRBJ2-7; D uncertain. CDR3 length equals 14 residues. Per germline, CDR1 LGHNA and CDR2 YSLEER. Trimming took 0 bases from V and 5 from J, leaving 11 bases between them. The CDR3 loop is CASSQDLGFDEQYF. CDR3 nucleotide sequence: TGCGCCAGCAGCCAAGATCTAGGATTCGACGAGCAGTACTTC.

The table lists this clone with a count of one. The chain carries TRBV25-1 and TRBJ2-5; weak D call: TRBD2 (5 bases). Trimming removed 3 bases from V and 11 bases from J, with 16 bases in between. The CDR3 is 13 amino acids. The germline CDR1 and CDR2 sequences are MGHDK and SYGVNS. DNA for the CDR3: TGTGCCAGCAGTGACGGCGGGCGTGGGGAGCAGTACTTC. This sequence encodes CASSDGGRGEQYF.

The rearrangement joins TRBV5-6 to TRBJ2-4; TRBD1 matches 7 bases. V lost 2 bases to trimming and J lost 7 bases; unmatched junction nucleotides: 6. This CDR3 is 14 amino acids long. Germline CDR1 is SGHDT and CDR2 is YYEEEE. CDR3 sequence (DNA): TGTGCCAGCAGCTTAGGGGGCGCAGGGAACATTCAGTACTTC. Amino acids: CASSLGGAGNIQYF.

A single count supports this clone. The V call is TRBV10-3, the J call TRBJ2-7; tentatively, D is TRBD1 (5 bases). The CDR3 runs 15 residues. Trimming took off 6 bases at V and 2 bases at J, with 17 bases between the two ends. Germline loops: CDR1 ENHRY, CDR2 SYGVKD. The CDR3 sequence: CAIRDSNRTTYEQYF. The CDR3 DNA sequence: TGTGCCATCAGGGATAGTAACAGGACAACCTACGAGCAGTACTTC.

This clone was observed once. The chain carries TRBV6-1 and TRBJ2-5, with unresolved D. The DNA end lines up better with TRBJ2-7; the J call may be wrong. The CDR3 runs to 14 residues. The V gene's germline CDR1 is MNHNS and CDR2 SASEGT. The CDR3 region has the DNA TGTGCCAGCGTCCCCTCGGGTACCCACTACGAGCAGTACTTC. Translated: CASVPSGTHYEQYF.

The chain employs TRBV7-3 and TRBJ2-5; 8 bases map to TRBD1. J lost 8 bases, V lost 1 base, and 9 bases had no gene match. The CDR3 has 15 residues. CDR1 and CDR2 (germline): SGHTA, FQGTGA. The CDR3 protein is CASSLIGGTGGTQYF. DNA of the CDR3: TGTGCCAGCAGCTTAATAGGGGGGACAGGTGGCACCCAGTACTTC.

The rearrangement links TRBV18 to TRBJ2-5; the D gene is possibly TRBD1 (6 bases). Germline V gene sequence: CDR1 KGHSH, CDR2 LQKENI. The CDR3 runs 13 residues. Between the trimmed V and J ends, which lost 4 bases and 7 bases, there was a span of 13 bases. This CDR3 reads CASSLQGGGTQYF. CDR3 sequence (DNA): TGTGCCAGCTCACTACAGGGTGGAGGGACCCAGTACTTC. Variable domain in full (rest from reference TRBV18 and TRBJ2-5): NAGVMQNPRHLVRRRGQEARLRCSPMKGHSHVYWYRQLPEEGLKFMVYLQKENIIDESGMPKERFSAEFPKEGPSILRIQQVVRGDSAAYFCASSLQGGGTQYFGPGTRLLVL.

V and J are TRBV5-1 and TRBJ2-1; 9 nucleotides align to TRBD2. Germline CDR1 SGHRS, CDR2 YFSETQ. CDR3 length: 15 amino acids. J gave up 5 bases and V 0 bases, and 3 bases lay outside the gene matches. CDR3 sequence reads: CASSLDAGGHNEQFF. In DNA, the CDR3 is TGCGCCAGCAGCTTGGACGCGGGGGGGCACAATGAGCAGTTCTTC.

The V call is TRBV27, the J call TRBJ2-7; TRBD2 matches 7 bases. The CDR3 consists of 14 residues. V gave up 6 bases and J gave up 8 bases; unmatched junction bases: 13. Per germline, CDR1 MNHEY and CDR2 SMNVEV (reference sequence). The chain's CDR3 is CASRKPGGDLKQYF. DNA for the CDR3: TGTGCCAGCAGAAAGCCGGGGGGAGATCTGAAGCAGTACTTC.

CDR3 sequence reads: CASSSQGVYTEAFF. The CDR3 DNA reads TGTGCCAGTAGCTCACAGGGGGTCTACACTGAAGCTTTCTTT. The V and J genes are TRBV19 and TRBJ1-1, with 8 bases that match TRBD1. Looked up from germline, CDR1 is LNHDA and CDR2 is SQIVND (reference sequence). V lost 6 bases, J lost 3 bases, and 6 bases stayed unmatched. The CDR3 has 14 residues. The whole variable domain, remainder taken from reference TRBV19 and TRBJ1-1, is DGGITQSPKYLFRKEGQNVTLSCEQNLNHDAMYWYRQDPGQGLRLIYYSQIVNDFQKGDIAEGYSVSREKKESFPLTVTSAQKNPTAFYLCASSSQGVYTEAFFGQGTRLTVV.

The chain uses TRBV5-4 and TRBJ2-1, with TRBD1 matching 7 bases. This CDR3 spans 12 amino acids. After removal of 4 bases from V and 8 bases from J, the junction contained 3 bases not matched to a gene. CDR1 is SGHNT and CDR2 is YYREEE in the germline V gene (reference sequence). For the CDR3, the DNA is TGTGCCAGCAGCACAGGGGTCCATGAGCAGTTCTTC. Protein: CASSTGVHEQFF.

This clone appeared a few times. The V gene is TRBV27, the J gene TRBJ2-3, with 9 bases aligning to TRBD2. Germline values: CDR1 MNHEY, CDR2 SMNVEV (reference sequence). The V segment lost 8 bases and the J segment 3 bases; nucleotides outside the gene matches: 12. This CDR3 is 16 amino acids long. The CDR3 coding sequence is TGTGCCAGCCGTGATATTAGCGGGAGTTGGACAGATACGCAGTATTTT. Amino acids: CASRDISGSWTDTQYF.

The V and J genes are TRBV7-2 and TRBJ1-5; the match to TRBD1 covers 7 bases. The CDR3 loop spans 14 amino acids. The germline CDR1 and CDR2 sequences are SGHTA and FQGNSA. V dropped 8 bases and J dropped 7; count of bases not matched to a gene: 11. The CDR3 reads CASGVGQQRQPQHF. The CDR3 nucleotides are TGTGCCAGCGGAGTGGGACAGCAGCGACAGCCCCAGCATTTT.

This CDR3 reads CASSLTGGLGQYF. The DNA of the CDR3 is TGTGCCAGCAGCTTGACAGGGGGATTGGGGCAGTACTTC. The V gene is TRBV7-2, the J gene TRBJ2-7, with 9 nucleotides matching TRBD1. The CDR3 loop spans 13 amino acids. V trimming: 3 bases; J trimming: 9 bases; junction bases outside the gene matches: 6. Germline assignment: CDR1 SGHTA and CDR2 FQGNSA. The full variable domain, completed using reference TRBV7-2 and TRBJ2-7, is GAGVSQSPSNKVTEKGKDVELRCDPISGHTALYWYRQSLGQGLEFLIYFQGNSAPDKSGLPSDRFSAERTGGSVSTLTIQRTQQEDSAVYLCASSLTGGLGQYFGPGTRLTVT.

This clone has only a few counts. V and J are TRBV2 and TRBJ1-3; the D is unclear. The CDR3 is 12 residues long. Germline V CDR1 and CDR2: SNHLY, FYNNEI. Trimming took off 7 bases at V and 4 bases at J, with 8 bases between the two ends. The DNA for the CDR3 is TGTGCCAGCAAGGAGGCGGGAAACACCATATATTTT. It is translated as CASKEAGNTIYF.

V and J are TRBV7-2 and TRBJ2-7; 11 nucleotides match TRBD2. This CDR3 contains 15 residues. CDR1 is SGHTA, CDR2 FQGNSA, per germline. V dropped 5 bases and J dropped 2; count of bases not matched to a gene: 5. DNA for the CDR3: TGTGCCAGCAGCCCGACTAGCGGGGCTGCCTACGAGCAGTACTTC. It specifies CASSPTSGAAYEQYF.